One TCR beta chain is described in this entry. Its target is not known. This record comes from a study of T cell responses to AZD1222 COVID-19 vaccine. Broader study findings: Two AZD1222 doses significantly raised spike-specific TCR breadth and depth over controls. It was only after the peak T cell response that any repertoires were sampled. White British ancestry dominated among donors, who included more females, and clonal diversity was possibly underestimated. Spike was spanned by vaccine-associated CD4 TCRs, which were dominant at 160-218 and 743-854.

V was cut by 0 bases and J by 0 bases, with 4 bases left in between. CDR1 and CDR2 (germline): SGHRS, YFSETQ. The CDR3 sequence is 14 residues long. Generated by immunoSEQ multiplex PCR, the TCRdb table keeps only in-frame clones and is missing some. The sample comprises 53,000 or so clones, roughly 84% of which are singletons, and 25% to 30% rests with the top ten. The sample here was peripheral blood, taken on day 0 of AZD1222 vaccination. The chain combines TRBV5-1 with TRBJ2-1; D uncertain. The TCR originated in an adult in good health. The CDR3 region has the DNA TGCGCCAGCAGCTTGGGGGCCTCCTACAATGAGCAGTTCTTC. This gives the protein CASSLGASYNEQFF.